The present T cell receptor beta chain was sequenced within a study of prognosis after radiotherapy for stage I lung cancer. Study context: Approximately 14 of the patients were found to have newly diagnosed primary stage I lung tumors, and roughly 5 were living with oligometastatic NSCLC after surgical resection of the primary tumor. For radiotherapy, patients got SBRT split into 3 to 5 fractions, giving a biologically effective dose of at least 100 Gy.

Study-level findings and limits: Among patients who developed distant metastases, Shannon entropy after stereotactic body radiation therapy was lower.

Germline trimming cut 10 bases from V and 2 bases from J; bases unmatched to any gene: 11. Per the germline V gene, CDR1 is MDHEN and CDR2 is SYDVKM. CDR3 length: 15 amino acids. Two-round multiplex PCR, the amplification method, yielded TCR beta CDR3 from genomic DNA. The first PCR round targeted every TRBV and TRBJ gene with specific primers. One entry per CDR3 protein results from TCRdb running MiXCR on the multiplex PCR reads. Counted here are fewer than 40,000 distinct CDR3 sequences, around a third occurring once; the ten biggest clones make up less than 30%. Comments on this clonotype: The antigen is undetermined.

The rearrangement uses TRBV28 and TRBJ2-3; TRBD2 aligns across 8 bases. The TCR originated in a donor at least 50 years old with non-small cell lung cancer. Sequencing was performed on PBMCs, taken before or after stereotactic body radiation therapy (not recorded which). The CDR3 spells CAIIPGLALTDTQYF. In DNA form, the CDR3 reads TGTGCCATCATCCCTGGACTAGCACTCACAGATACGCAGTATTTT. Full variable domain (remainder filled in from reference TRBV28 and TRBJ2-3): DVKVTQSSRYLVKRTGEKVFLECVQDMDHENMFWYRQDPGLGLRLIYFSYDVKMKEKGDIPEGYSVSREKKERFSLILESASTNQTSMYLCAIIPGLALTDTQYFGPGTRLTVL.